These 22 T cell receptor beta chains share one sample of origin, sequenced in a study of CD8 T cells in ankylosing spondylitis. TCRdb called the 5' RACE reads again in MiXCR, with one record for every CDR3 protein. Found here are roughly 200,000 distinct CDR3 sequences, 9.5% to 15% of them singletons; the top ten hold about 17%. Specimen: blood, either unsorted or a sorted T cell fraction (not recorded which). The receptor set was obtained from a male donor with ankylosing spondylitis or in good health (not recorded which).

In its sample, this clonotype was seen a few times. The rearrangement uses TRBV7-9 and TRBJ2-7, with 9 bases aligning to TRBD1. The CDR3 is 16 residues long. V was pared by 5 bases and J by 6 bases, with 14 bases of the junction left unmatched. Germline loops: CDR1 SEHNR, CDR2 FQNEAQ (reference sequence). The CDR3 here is CASSPPGQGSGGEQYF. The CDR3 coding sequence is TGTGCCAGCAGCCCACCCGGACAGGGGTCAGGAGGCGAGCAGTACTTC.

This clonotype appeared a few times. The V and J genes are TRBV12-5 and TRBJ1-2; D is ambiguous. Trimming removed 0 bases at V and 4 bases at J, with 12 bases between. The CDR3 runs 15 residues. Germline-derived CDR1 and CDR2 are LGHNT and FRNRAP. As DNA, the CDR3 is TGTGCTAGTGGTTTGGTAAAGGCAGGCAGCTATGGCTACACCTTC. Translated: CASGLVKAGSYGYTF.

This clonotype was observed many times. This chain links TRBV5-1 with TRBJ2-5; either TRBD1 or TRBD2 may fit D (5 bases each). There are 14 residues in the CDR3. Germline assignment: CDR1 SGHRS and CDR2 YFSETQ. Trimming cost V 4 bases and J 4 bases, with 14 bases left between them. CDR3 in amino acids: CASSPRDPGETQYF. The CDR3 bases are TGCGCCAGCAGCCCCCGGGACCCCGGAGAGACCCAGTACTTC.

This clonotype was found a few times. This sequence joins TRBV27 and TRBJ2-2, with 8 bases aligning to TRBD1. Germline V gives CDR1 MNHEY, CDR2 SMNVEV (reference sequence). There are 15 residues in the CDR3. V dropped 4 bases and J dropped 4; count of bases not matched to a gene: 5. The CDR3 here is CASSSDRGGTGELFF. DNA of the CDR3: TGTGCCAGCAGTTCCGACAGGGGAGGCACCGGGGAGCTGTTTTTT.

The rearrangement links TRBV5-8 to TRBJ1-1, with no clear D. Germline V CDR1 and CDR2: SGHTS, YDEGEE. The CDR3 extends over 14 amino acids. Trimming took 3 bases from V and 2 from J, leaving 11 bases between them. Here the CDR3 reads CASSSLSRNTEAFF. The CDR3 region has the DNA TGTGCCAGCAGCTCGCTTAGCCGTAACACTGAAGCTTTCTTT.

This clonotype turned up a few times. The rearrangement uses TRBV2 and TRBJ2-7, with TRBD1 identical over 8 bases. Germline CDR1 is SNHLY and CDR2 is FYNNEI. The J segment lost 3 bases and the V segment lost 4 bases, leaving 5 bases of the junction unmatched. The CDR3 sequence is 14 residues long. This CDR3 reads CASSVGTGYYEQYF. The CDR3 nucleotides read TGTGCCAGCAGTGTGGGGACAGGCTACTACGAGCAGTACTTC.

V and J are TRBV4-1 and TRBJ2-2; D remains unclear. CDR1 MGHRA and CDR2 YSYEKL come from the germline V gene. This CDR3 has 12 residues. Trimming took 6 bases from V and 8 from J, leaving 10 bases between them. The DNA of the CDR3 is TGCGCCAGCAGTACCCGTCCGGGGGAGCTGTTTTTT. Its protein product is CASSTRPGELFF.

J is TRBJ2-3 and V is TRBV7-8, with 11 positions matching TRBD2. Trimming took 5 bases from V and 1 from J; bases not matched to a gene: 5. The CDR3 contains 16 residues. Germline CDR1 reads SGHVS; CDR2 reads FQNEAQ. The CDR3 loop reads CASSPRLAGRTDTQYF. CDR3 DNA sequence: TGTGCCAGCAGCCCAAGACTAGCGGGGCGCACAGATACGCAGTATTTT.

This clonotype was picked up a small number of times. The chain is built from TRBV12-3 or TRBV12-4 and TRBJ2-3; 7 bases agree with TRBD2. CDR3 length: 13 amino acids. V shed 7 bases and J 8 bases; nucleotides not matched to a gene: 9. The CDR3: CASTTSRESTQYF. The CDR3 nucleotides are TGTGCCAGCACCACCTCGCGGGAGTCTACGCAGTATTTT.

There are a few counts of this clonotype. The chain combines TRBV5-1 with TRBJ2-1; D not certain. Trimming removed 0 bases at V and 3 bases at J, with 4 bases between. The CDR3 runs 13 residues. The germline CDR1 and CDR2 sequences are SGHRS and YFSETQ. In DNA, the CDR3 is TGCGCCAGCAGCTTGGGGGTCTACAATGAGCAGTTCTTC. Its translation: CASSLGVYNEQFF.

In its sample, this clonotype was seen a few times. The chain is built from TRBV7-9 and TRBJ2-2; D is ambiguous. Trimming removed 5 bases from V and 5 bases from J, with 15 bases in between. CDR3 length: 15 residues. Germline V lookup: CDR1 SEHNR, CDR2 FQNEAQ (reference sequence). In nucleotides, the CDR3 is TGTGCCAGCAGCCCTTCCCCCATTCAAACCGGGGAGCTGTTTTTT. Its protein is CASSPSPIQTGELFF.

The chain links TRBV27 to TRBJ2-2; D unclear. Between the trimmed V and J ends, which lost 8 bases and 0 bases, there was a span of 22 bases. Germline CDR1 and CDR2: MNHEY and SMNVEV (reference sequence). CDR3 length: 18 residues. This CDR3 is CASGIQGYPLANTGELFF. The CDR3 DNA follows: TGTGCCAGCGGGATTCAAGGTTACCCCCTCGCGAACACCGGGGAGCTGTTTTTT.

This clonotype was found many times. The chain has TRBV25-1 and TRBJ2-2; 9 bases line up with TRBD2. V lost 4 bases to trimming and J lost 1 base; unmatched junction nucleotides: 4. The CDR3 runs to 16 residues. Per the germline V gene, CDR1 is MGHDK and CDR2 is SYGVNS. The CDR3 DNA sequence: TGTGCCAGCAGTGGTTCTAGCGGGGTGAACACCGGGGAGCTGTTTTTT. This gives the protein CASSGSSGVNTGELFF.

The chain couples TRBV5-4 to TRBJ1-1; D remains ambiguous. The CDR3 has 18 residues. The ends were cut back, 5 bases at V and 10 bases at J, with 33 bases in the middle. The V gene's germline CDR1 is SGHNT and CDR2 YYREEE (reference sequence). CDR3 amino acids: CASSTGEFDTKTLEGAFF. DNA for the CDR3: TGTGCCAGCAGTACCGGAGAGTTCGACACGAAGACACTCGAGGGAGCTTTCTTT.

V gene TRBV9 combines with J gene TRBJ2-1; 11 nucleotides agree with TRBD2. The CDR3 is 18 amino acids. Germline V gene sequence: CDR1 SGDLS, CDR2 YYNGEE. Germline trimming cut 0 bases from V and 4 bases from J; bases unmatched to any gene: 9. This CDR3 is CASSVEPTSGALYNEQFF. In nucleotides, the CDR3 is TGTGCCAGCAGCGTAGAACCGACTAGCGGGGCTCTATACAATGAGCAGTTCTTC.

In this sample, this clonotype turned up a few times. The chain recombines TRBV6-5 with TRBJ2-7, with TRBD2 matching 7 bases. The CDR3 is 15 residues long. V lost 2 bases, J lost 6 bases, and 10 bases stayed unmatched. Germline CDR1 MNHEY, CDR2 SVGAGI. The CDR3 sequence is CASSYRDYTSSEQYF. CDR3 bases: TGTGCCAGCAGTTACCGGGACTATACCTCTTCCGAGCAGTACTTC.

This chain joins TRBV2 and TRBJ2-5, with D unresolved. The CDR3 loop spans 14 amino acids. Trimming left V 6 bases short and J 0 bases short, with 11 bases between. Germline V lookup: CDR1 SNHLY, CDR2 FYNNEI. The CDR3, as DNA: TGTGCCAGCAGCCCAGCCCCGTACCAAGAGACCCAGTACTTC. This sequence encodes CASSPAPYQETQYF.

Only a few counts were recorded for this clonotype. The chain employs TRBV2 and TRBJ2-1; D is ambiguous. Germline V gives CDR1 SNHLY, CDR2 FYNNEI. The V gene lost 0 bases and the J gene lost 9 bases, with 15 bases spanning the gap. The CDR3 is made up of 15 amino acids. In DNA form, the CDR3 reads TGTGCCAGCAGTGAAGCGCCGAGACTTCGGGTTGAGCAGTTCTTC. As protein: CASSEAPRLRVEQFF.

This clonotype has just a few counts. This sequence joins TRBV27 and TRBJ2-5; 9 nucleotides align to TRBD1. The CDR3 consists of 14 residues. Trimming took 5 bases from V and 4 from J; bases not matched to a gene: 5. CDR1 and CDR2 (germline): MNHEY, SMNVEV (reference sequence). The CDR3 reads CASSGQGTGETQYF. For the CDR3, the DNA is TGTGCCAGCAGTGGACAGGGGACGGGAGAGACCCAGTACTTC.

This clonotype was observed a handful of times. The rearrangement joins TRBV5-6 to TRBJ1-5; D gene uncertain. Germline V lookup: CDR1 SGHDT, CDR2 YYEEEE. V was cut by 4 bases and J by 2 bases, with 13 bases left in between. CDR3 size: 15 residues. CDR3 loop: CASSIGRVGNQPQHF. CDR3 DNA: TGTGCCAGCAGCATTGGGAGGGTGGGCAATCAGCCCCAGCATTTT.

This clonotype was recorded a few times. CDR3 loop: CASSYTNEQFF. The CDR3 DNA is TGTGCCAGCAGTTACACCAATGAGCAGTTCTTC. The rearrangement uses TRBV6-2 or TRBV6-3 and TRBJ2-1; D is unclear. V lost 2 bases and J lost 6, with 2 bases in between. The germline V gene has CDR1 MNHEY and CDR2 SVGEGT. The CDR3 is 11 amino acids.

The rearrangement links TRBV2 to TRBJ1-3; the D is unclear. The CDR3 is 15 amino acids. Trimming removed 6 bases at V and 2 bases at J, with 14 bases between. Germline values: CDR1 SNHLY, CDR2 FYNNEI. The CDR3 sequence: CASSPRRVPGNTIYF. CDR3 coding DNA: TGTGCCAGCAGCCCCCGGAGGGTCCCTGGAAACACCATATATTTT.